This T cell receptor (beta chain) was profiled in a study of cytomegalovirus exposure and HLA in healthy donors. Study background: Some 85 million unique TCRs, all from HLA-typed donors, were included in an early release of the data. General observations from the study: In a later analysis, approximately 18,000 TCR beta sequences were associated with HLA alleles at 0.05 false discovery rate. Follow-up analysis later connected one missense variant in DCLRE1C with trimming of TCR beta V- and J-genes. Researchers reported that a few CMV-associated chains were confirmed in vitro as CMV antigen-specific.

In the PCR, 60 Vbeta and 13 Jbeta primers were used. Measured with immunoSEQ multiplex PCR; TCRdb has only the in-frame clones, and not every one. This repertoire shows under 95,000 clones, around 8% found once; its top ten account for under 3%. A word on this clone: What it recognizes is unknown.

Germline V gives CDR1 MNHEY, CDR2 SVGAGI. The CDR3 totals 15 residues. V lost 6 bases and J 0 bases, leaving 14 bases between the germline ends. This chain joins TRBV6-5 and TRBJ1-2, with D uncertain. The TCR sequence derives from a man over 45 in good health and CMV-seronegative. Sequenced: PBMCs. CDR3 nucleotides: TGTGCCAGCAGCCTATCGGGGTTATCTAACTATGGCTACACCTTC. Residues: CASSLSGLSNYGYTF.